Detailed here is one T cell receptor beta chain. Its antigen is unknown. CDR3 length equals 15 residues. Germline loops: CDR1 MNHEY, CDR2 SVGAGI. The ends lost 7 bases at V and 4 bases at J; junction bases unmatched: 10. These data belong to a study of blood T cells in healthy people across ages. On the study more broadly: Roughly one uniquely barcoded beta molecule per two T cells was captured. General study points: Whereas aged donors had fewer naive CD4+ cells, long-lived donors had more of them and higher diversity.

Sample-barcoded 5' priming and a J-beta primer mix drove a second PCR of about 7 to 11 cycles. MiXCR was run by TCRdb on the 5' RACE reads, yielding one entry per CDR3 protein. The repertoire holds about a million distinct CDR3 sequences, around two fifths seen once, with around 13% in the top ten. The material sequenced was blood. This sequence was found in a man aged 18 to 29 in good health. The rearrangement joins TRBV6-5 to TRBJ2-3, with 8 bases aligning to TRBD1. CDR3 protein: CASNTDRGRADTQYF. The CDR3 DNA reads TGTGCCAGCAATACAGACAGGGGTCGCGCAGATACGCAGTATTTT.